This T cell receptor (beta chain) was retrieved from a study of T cells in Graves' hyperthyroidism and ophthalmopathy. Study in general: At initial diagnosis, before any treatment had begun, peripheral blood was obtained.

This clonotype was seen many times. Its cognate antigen is unknown. RNA transcripts gave rise to amplified TCR beta CDR3 regions. HTBI primers were employed in a first-round RT-PCR of the TCR CDR3. TCRdb itself ran the multiplex PCR reads through MiXCR, one entry per CDR3 protein. This sample has 200,000 to 300,000 distinct CDR3 sequences; 16% occur once, and the top ten carry more than 25%. In germline, CDR1 is MNHEY, CDR2 SMNVEV (reference sequence). The CDR3 consists of 11 residues. V lost 7 bases and J lost 5, with 8 bases in between. Each diagnosis was grounded in clinical symptoms, serum thyroxine and TRAb, thyroid ultrasound, and orbital computed tomography. Study observations and caveats: Ophthalmopathy was separated from stable hyperthyroidism by a 13 V-J model.

The TCR originated in a woman under 30 with Graves' ophthalmopathy. The chain combines TRBV27 with TRBJ1-1; D is unresolved. The sequenced sample consisted of blood. Written as DNA, the CDR3 is TGTGCCAGCACAAGGGCGACTGAAGCTTTCTTT. This codes for CASTRATEAFF.